This T cell receptor beta chain was captured in a study of cytomegalovirus exposure and HLA in healthy donors. This clone occurred a few times. Its antigen is not known. Primers included in the PCR were 60 Vbeta and 13 Jbeta primers. Profiled with immunoSEQ multiplex PCR; TCRdb holds only in-frame clones, not every one. Of 100,000 to 150,000 clones detected, approximately 75% appear once; the ten largest clones hold 1.5% to 2%. Trimming removed 1 base at V and 7 bases at J, with 16 bases between. CDR3 size: 16 residues. Germline values: CDR1 SGHTA, CDR2 FQGNSA. Regarding the study as a whole: Presence/absence comparisons presumed near-even sequencing depth among donors. Indistinguishability led to the exclusion of some V segments, TRBV6-2 and TRBV6-3 included. More clonal expansion characterized HLA-associated TCR beta chains than equally common others in a later analysis.

Sequenced input: PBMCs. This chain links TRBV7-2 with TRBJ1-4; TRBD1 might be the D (6 bases). The source of this sequence is a man aged 35-49 years in good health and CMV-seronegative. Here the CDR3 DNA reads TGTGCCAGCAGCTTAGGGCAGGGGTATGGTATTGAAAAACTGTTTTTT. Translation gives CASSLGQGYGIEKLFF.